Listed here is a single TCR beta chain. Per the authors' pipeline: Cell counts per sample came from amplifying reference gene primers. Some clones are missing from TCRdb's copy, which holds only in-frame ones; the method was immunoSEQ multiplex PCR. V and J calls and clone size are copied from that table; D and trimming were computed from the DNA. The sample yields roughly 170,000 clones, about four fifths seen once. The data are from a study of blood T cell repertoires in COVID-19. The overall study: The United States, Italy and Spain were the sources of the acute and convalescent COVID-19 samples.

The CDR3 has 13 residues. The ends were cut back, 4 bases at V and 10 bases at J, with 11 bases in the middle. CDR1 is MGHRA and CDR2 is YSYEKL in the germline V gene. The TCR comes from a human donor in a cohort sampled during active COVID-19. The sequenced sample was peripheral blood. The genes are TRBV4-1 and TRBJ1-6; TRBD1 might be the D (6 bases). The CDR3 reads CASSRQDSSPLHF. As DNA, the CDR3 is TGCGCCAGCAGCCGACAGGATTCCTCACCCCTCCACTTT.